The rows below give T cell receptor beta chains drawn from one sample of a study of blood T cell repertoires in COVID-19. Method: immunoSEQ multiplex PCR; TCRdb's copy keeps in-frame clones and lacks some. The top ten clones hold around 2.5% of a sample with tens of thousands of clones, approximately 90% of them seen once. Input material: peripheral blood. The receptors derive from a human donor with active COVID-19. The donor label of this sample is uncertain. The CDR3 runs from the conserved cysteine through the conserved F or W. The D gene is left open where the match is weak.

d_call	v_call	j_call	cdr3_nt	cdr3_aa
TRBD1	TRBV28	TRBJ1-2	TGTGCCAGCAGTTTATCCGACAGGGGTGGCTACACCTTC	CASSLSDRGGYTF
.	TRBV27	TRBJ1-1	TGTGCCAGCAGTTTAGAGCCAGGGGCAATCAACACTGAAGCTTTCTTT	CASSLEPGAINTEAFF
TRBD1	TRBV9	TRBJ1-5	TGTGCCAGCAGCGTAGTTAAAGGACAGGGGAATCAGCCCCAGCATTTT	CASSVVKGQGNQPQHF
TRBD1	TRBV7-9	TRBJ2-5	TGTGCCAGCAGCTCCCGACAGGGAAGATACCAAGAGACCCAGTACTTC	CASSSRQGRYQETQYF
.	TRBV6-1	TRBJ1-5	TGTGCCAGCAGTGAACGGGGTGCGACGACCCATTTT	CASSERGATTHF
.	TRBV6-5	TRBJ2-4	TGTGCCAGCGGGGGCCCAGCCAAAAACATTCAGTACTTC	CASGGPAKNIQYF
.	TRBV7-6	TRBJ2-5	TGTGCCAGCAGCTTAGTCGGGGCAGGGGCAGAGACCCAGTACTTC	CASSLVGAGAETQYF
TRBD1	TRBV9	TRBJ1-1	TGTGCCAGCAGCGCGGACAGGGGGGGGACTGAAGCTTTCTTT	CASSADRGGTEAFF
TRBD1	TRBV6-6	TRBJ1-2	TGTGCCAGCAGTTTGACAGGGGTCGCGTCTAACTATGGCTACACCTTC	CASSLTGVASNYGYTF
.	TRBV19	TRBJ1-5	TGTGCCAGCGGGGAGCCCCAGCATTTT	CASGEPQHF
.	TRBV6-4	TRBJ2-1	TGTGCCAGCAGTGACTCCGGGGGTTCCAATGAGCAGTTCTTC	CASSDSGGSNEQFF
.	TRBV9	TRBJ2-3	TGTGCCAGCAGCGTAGAGGAGGGTACGCAGTATTTT	CASSVEEGTQYF
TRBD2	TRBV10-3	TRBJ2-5	TGTGCCATCAGTGAAAATCGGGCGGGGGGCCCCCAAGAGACCCAGTACTTC	CAISENRAGGPQETQYF
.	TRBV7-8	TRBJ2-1	TGTGCCAGCAGCGACTTCAGGGCGCATGAGCAGTTCTTC	CASSDFRAHEQFF
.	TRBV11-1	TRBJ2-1	TGTGCCAGCAGCCCACTTGCGGTTTCCTACAATGAGCAGTTCTTC	CASSPLAVSYNEQFF
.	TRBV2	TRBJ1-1	TGTGCCAGCAGTTCGACAGCCGGCACTGAAGCTTTCTTT	CASSSTAGTEAFF
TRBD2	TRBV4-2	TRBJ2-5	TGTGCCAGCAGCGGGACGGGGGGGCGAGAGACCCAGTACTTC	CASSGTGGRETQYF
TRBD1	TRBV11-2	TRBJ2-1	TGTGCCAGCACCCGAGGACAGGGCGTAAATGAGCAGTTCTTC	CASTRGQGVNEQFF
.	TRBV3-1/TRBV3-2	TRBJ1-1	TGTGCCAGCAGCCGCTACCTTGACAGCAACACTGAAGCTTTCTTT	CASSRYLDSNTEAFF
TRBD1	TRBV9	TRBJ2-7	TGTGCCAGCAGCTCGAGCCTAGGACAGGGTATTGCCGAGCAGTACTTC	CASSSSLGQGIAEQYF
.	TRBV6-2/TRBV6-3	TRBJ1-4	TGTGCCAGCAGTGTAGACCCAGGAGGGGCCAGTGAAAAACTGTTTTTT	CASSVDPGGASEKLFF
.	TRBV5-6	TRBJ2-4	TGTGCCAGCAGCTTTGATGTGGAGGTCATTCAGTACTTC	CASSFDVEVIQYF